The 25 T cell receptor beta chains given below trace back to one sample, sequenced in a study of blood T cells in healthy people across ages. Primed by a sample-barcoded 5' primer and a J-beta primer mix, a second PCR proceeded for 7 to 11 cycles. TCRdb independently ran MiXCR on the 5' RACE reads; one entry per CDR3 protein. The data show hundreds of thousands of distinct CDR3 sequences, with about 30% seen just once and 15% to 19% held by the top ten. The specimen sequenced was blood. The receptor set was obtained from a woman of 80 years or more in good health.

This clonotype was found many times. The J gene is TRBJ2-4, the V gene TRBV11-2, with D perhaps matching TRBD1 or TRBD2 (5 bases each). The germline V gene has CDR1 SGHAT and CDR2 FQNNGV. The length of the CDR3 is 18 residues. V lost 0 bases and J lost 0, with 15 bases in between. The CDR3 protein is CASSLDGTILLAKNIQYF. The DNA of the CDR3 is TGTGCCAGCAGCTTAGACGGGACCATACTACTAGCCAAAAACATTCAGTACTTC. Full variable domain (remainder filled in from reference TRBV11-2 and TRBJ2-4): EAGVAQSPRYKIIEKRQSVAFWCNPISGHATLYWYQQILGQGPKLLIQFQNNGVVDDSQLPKDRFSAERLKGVDSTLKIQPAKLEDSAVYLCASSLDGTILLAKNIQYFGAGTRLSVL.

With regard to this clonotype: A much larger clone lies one base from this, so it may be a read error. The chain recombines TRBV6-1 with TRBJ2-2; a weak D match, TRBD2 (5 bases). Germline V CDR1 and CDR2: MNHNS, SASEGT. This CDR3 comprises 15 residues. The CDR3 sequence is CASSEGGWNTGELLF. In DNA, the CDR3 is TGTGCCAGCAGTGAAGGAGGCTGGAACACCGGGGAGCTGTTGTTT.

Many counts were recorded for this clonotype. The genes are TRBV12-3 or TRBV12-4 and TRBJ2-1; D is perhaps TRBD1 (6 bases). The DNA end favors TRBJ2-7, so the J call may be wrong. There are 18 residues in the CDR3. CDR3 sequence reads: CASSFAGATIISYNEQYF. CDR3 DNA: TGTGCCAGCAGCTTTGCAGGGGCTACCATCATTTCCTACAATGAGCAGTACTTC.

Comment on this clonotype: A junction end diverges from the germline sequence, so it may reflect a read error. The chain is built from TRBV7-2 and TRBJ1-5; D call uncertain. The CDR3 spans 15 residues. Germline V gene sequence: CDR1 SGHTA, CDR2 FQGNSA. Here the CDR3 DNA reads TGCGCCAGCAGCTTAGCCGGGTTCGGCAAGCAGCCCCAGCATTTT. Its protein product is CASSLAGFGKQPQHF. Using reference TRBV7-2 and TRBJ1-5 for the parts outside the CDR3, the full variable domain is GAGVSQSPSNKVTEKGKDVELRCDPISGHTALYWYRQSLGQGLEFLIYFQGNSAPDKSGLPSDRFSAERTGGSVSTLTIQRTQQEDSAVYLCASSLAGFGKQPQHFGDGTRLSIL.

This clonotype was recorded at least ten times. This sequence joins TRBV18 and TRBJ2-1, with 10 bases that match TRBD1. Trimming took 5 bases from V and 7 from J; bases not matched to a gene: 2. The length of the CDR3 is 13 residues. Germline-derived CDR1 and CDR2 are KGHSH and LQKENI. In DNA form, the CDR3 reads TGTGCCAGCTCAAGGGACAGGGGTAATGAGCAGTTCTTC. Encoded protein: CASSRDRGNEQFF.

On this clonotype: A much larger clone is a single base away; this may be a read error. This rearrangement joins TRBV5-1 to TRBJ2-5; TRBD2 is a possible D gene (8 bases). V dropped 4 bases and J dropped 5 bases, with 21 bases sitting between them. CDR1 is SGHRS and CDR2 is YFSETQ in the germline V gene. This CDR3 is 16 amino acids long. DNA for the CDR3: TGCGCCAGCAGCCCGACAGGGCGGGGGGCAGCGGAGACCCAGTACTTC. Its protein product is CASSPTGRGAAETQYF.

The chain uses TRBV20-1 and TRBJ2-3; 7 nucleotides line up with TRBD2. In germline, CDR1 is DFQATT, CDR2 SNEGSKA (reference sequence). The length of the CDR3 is 15 residues. The V and J ends lost 6 bases and 2 bases, in that order; junction bases with no gene match: 11. The CDR3 nucleotides are TGCAGTGCCGGGGGAGGGCTAGCGGTCACAGATACGCAGTATTTT. This gives the protein CSAGGGLAVTDTQYF.

This clonotype was detected a few times. This may stem from a read error, because a much larger clone lies one nucleotide away. The chain recombines TRBV5-1 with TRBJ1-2; TRBD1 is a possible D gene (5 bases). This CDR3 comprises 14 residues. Germline-derived CDR1 and CDR2 are SGHRS and YFSETQ. V was trimmed by 3 bases and J by 4 bases, leaving 13 bases between them. Written as DNA, the CDR3 is TGCGCCAGCAGCTGCGGGGGAGAGGGCTATGGCTACACCTTC. Translated: CASSCGGEGYGYTF.

This clonotype was seen repeatedly, ten times or more. V gene TRBV7-2 combines with J gene TRBJ2-1, with 9 bases matching TRBD1. The junction had 4 bases not matched to a gene; V was cut back by 4 bases and J by 3 bases. The germline V gene encodes CDR1 SGHTA and CDR2 FQGNSA. The length of the CDR3 is 15 residues. The CDR3 DNA sequence: TGTGCCAGCAGCTACCGGGACAGGGTCTACAATGAGCAGTTCTTC. This encodes CASSYRDRVYNEQFF.

The chain carries TRBV7-2 and TRBJ1-1, with D hard to call. This CDR3 has 18 amino acids. Per the germline V gene, CDR1 is SGHTA and CDR2 is FQGNSA. Between the trimmed V and J ends, which lost 1 base and 1 base, there was a span of 19 bases. In DNA form, the CDR3 reads TGTGCCAGCAGCTTAGACCCCACCTTGGACGGAAGGAACACTGAAGCTTTCTTT. Its translation: CASSLDPTLDGRNTEAFF.

This clonotype was found many times. The chain has TRBV7-6 and TRBJ2-6; 9 nucleotides align to TRBD1. The CDR3 totals 15 residues. V was pared by 5 bases and J by 2 bases, with 1 base of the junction left unmatched. The germline V gene has CDR1 SGHVS and CDR2 FNYEAQ. The CDR3 DNA follows: TGTGCCAGCAGCCGGACAGGGGCTGGGGCCAACGTCCTGACTTTC. Encoded protein: CASSRTGAGANVLTF.

As regards this clonotype: This may stem from a read error, because a much larger clone lies one nucleotide away. The chain uses TRBV10-3 and TRBJ2-7; D unresolved. Per germline, CDR1 ENHRY and CDR2 SYGVKD. The CDR3 is 13 amino acids. V lost 3 bases to trimming and J lost 7 bases, with 13 bases between them. CDR3 amino acids: CAISDGSRDEQYF. The DNA for the CDR3 is TGTGCCATCAGTGACGGCTCTAGGGATGAGCAGTACTTC.

This clonotype was counted between two and nine times. The chain is built from TRBV19 and TRBJ1-2; D gene ambiguous. Looked up from germline, CDR1 is LNHDA and CDR2 is SQIVND (reference sequence). V dropped 1 base and J dropped 7 bases, with 13 bases sitting between them. The CDR3 contains 14 residues. In DNA form, the CDR3 reads TGTGCCAGTAGTATAGCTAACGGCTGGAGTGGCTACACCTTC. It is translated as CASSIANGWSGYTF.

With respect to this clonotype: A much larger clone lies a single base off, so this may be a read error. As DNA, the CDR3 is TGCAGTGCTAGAGGCAGCAGGGGATCCTATGGCTACACCTTC. Translation: CSARGSRGSYGYTF. The chain employs TRBV20-1 and TRBJ1-2, with D tentatively TRBD1 (6 bases). Trimming left V 1 base short and J 4 bases short, with 13 bases between. The CDR3 contains 14 residues. Germline CDR1 is DFQATT and CDR2 is SNEGSKA (reference sequence).

The chain uses TRBV6-5 and TRBJ2-1; D is unresolved. Judging by the DNA end, TRBJ2-7 fits better; the J call may be wrong. The CDR3 is 20 residues long. Germline V gene data show CDR1 as MNHEY and CDR2 as SVGAGI. This CDR3 is CASSYSLAARPKSSYNEQYF. The CDR3 DNA reads TGTGCCAGCAGTTACTCCCTGGCAGCGAGGCCAAAGAGCTCTTACAATGAGCAGTACTTC.

This chain connects TRBV5-6 to TRBJ2-5; 7 nucleotides align to TRBD2. CDR1 is SGHDT and CDR2 is YYEEEE in the germline V gene. V lost 1 base to trimming and J lost 11 bases; unmatched junction nucleotides: 20. The CDR3 covers 17 residues. The CDR3 region has the DNA TGTGCCAGCAGCTTGAGATTCGGGGGGATCTCCTACAATGAGCAGTACTTC. Its protein is CASSLRFGGISYNEQYF.

This clonotype was picked up a small number of times. V and J are TRBV7-2 and TRBJ2-4, with D possibly being TRBD1 or TRBD2 (5 bases each). Germline values: CDR1 SGHTA, CDR2 FQGNSA. V gave up 3 bases and J gave up 5 bases, with 14 bases separating them. The CDR3 consists of 15 residues. CDR3 nucleotides: TGTGCCAGCAGCTTGTTTCGGGGCGGCCAAAACATTCAGTACTTC. It encodes CASSLFRGGQNIQYF.

This clonotype was seen a handful of times. The chain joins TRBV6-6 to TRBJ2-2; D possibly corresponds to TRBD2 (6 bases). CDR1 and CDR2 from the germline V gene are MNHNY and SVGAGI (reference sequence). V was pared by 6 bases and J by 5 bases, with 19 bases between. There are 16 residues in the CDR3. For the CDR3, the DNA is TGTGCCAGCAGCCCCCTGGGAGCGGGCCGTACCGGGGAGCTGTTTTTT. Protein sequence: CASSPLGAGRTGELFF.

The chain couples TRBV11-1 to TRBJ2-5, with TRBD1 matching over 8 bases. V lost 0 bases to trimming and J lost 5 bases; unmatched junction nucleotides: 5. This CDR3 contains 15 residues. Germline V gene lookup returns CDR1 SGHAT and CDR2 FQDESV (reference sequence). The CDR3, as DNA: TGTGCCAGCAGCTTAGCCGGGACAGGATGGGAGACCCAGTACTTC. Its translation: CASSLAGTGWETQYF.

Ten or more counts support this clonotype. V gene TRBV10-3 combines with J gene TRBJ1-2; D remains unclear. V lost 3 bases and J 6 bases, leaving 11 bases between the germline ends. CDR3 length: 13 amino acids. Germline CDR1 and CDR2: ENHRY and SYGVKD. The CDR3 DNA sequence: TGTGCCATCAGTGATCTAGGGAGGAATGGCTACACCTTC. Translated: CAISDLGRNGYTF.

There are many counts of this clonotype. The CDR3 nucleotides read TGTGCCAGCAGCCACCGTAGCGGGGCGGACTACAATGAGCAGTTCTTC. Translating it yields CASSHRSGADYNEQFF. The chain joins TRBV6-2 or TRBV6-3 to TRBJ2-1, with TRBD2 matching over 8 bases. CDR1 and CDR2 from the germline V gene are MNHEY and SVGEGT. Trimming took 6 bases from V and 3 from J; bases not matched to a gene: 10. The CDR3 has 16 residues.

A word on this clonotype: Since a much larger clone is just one base distant, this may be a read error. The chain recombines TRBV6-5 with TRBJ2-5; D is perhaps TRBD1 or TRBD2 (6 bases each). This CDR3 has 13 residues. The germline V and J ends were trimmed by 6 bases and 11 bases, with 19 bases remaining between them. Per the germline V gene, CDR1 is MNHEY and CDR2 is SVGAGI. The CDR3 nucleotides read TGTGCCAGCAGGGATACAGGGTGGGGGGAGCAGTACTTC. This encodes CASRDTGWGEQYF.

This clonotype was recorded a few times. CDR3 bases: TGTGCCAGCAGCCAAGGGGCCTGGGGCGGAGGAGAAAAACTGTTTTTT. Translated: CASSQGAWGGGEKLFF. The rearrangement links TRBV14 to TRBJ1-4, with TRBD1 as a possible D gene (5 bases). The V end lost 1 base, the J end lost 8 bases, and 17 bases lay between the germline ends. CDR3 length: 16 amino acids. Looked up from germline, CDR1 is SGHDN and CDR2 is FVKESK. The full variable domain, completed using reference TRBV14 and TRBJ1-4, is EAGVTQFPSHSVIEKGQTVTLRCDPISGHDNLYWYRRVMGKEIKFLLHFVKESKQDESGMPNNRFLAERTGGTYSTLKVQPAELEDSGVYFCASSQGAWGGGEKLFFGSGTQLSVL.

The chain recombines TRBV7-2 with TRBJ2-1; tentative D call: TRBD2 (5 bases). The CDR3 covers 14 residues. Germline V gives CDR1 SGHTA, CDR2 FQGNSA. Trimming took 5 bases from V and 9 from J, leaving 17 bases between them. The DNA of the CDR3 is TGTGCCAGCAGCATGACTACCCCGGACGGTGAGCAGTTCTTC. Its protein product is CASSMTTPDGEQFF.

On this clonotype itself: A single base separates this from a much larger clone, so it may be a read error. The chain uses TRBV19 and TRBJ2-3; no firm D call. This CDR3 has 13 amino acids. Germline CDR1 reads LNHDA; CDR2 reads SQIVND (reference sequence). The CDR3 loop is CVSSKRITDTQYF. The DNA for the CDR3 is TGTGTCAGTAGTAAGCGCATCACAGATACGCAGTATTTT.